This T cell receptor beta chain was profiled in a study of cytomegalovirus exposure and HLA in healthy donors. Findings and caveats of the study: Presence/absence analyses assumed roughly uniform sequencing depth across donors, which may not hold. The later analysis indicated that the majority of CMV-associated TCR beta chains appeared HLA-restricted.

Germline V CDR1 and CDR2: SGHDT, YYEEEE. This CDR3 contains 14 residues. The junction had 5 bases not matched to a gene; V was cut back by 4 bases and J by 5 bases. Primers for the PCR totalled 60 Vbeta and 13 Jbeta. Some clones are missing from TCRdb's copy, which holds only in-frame ones; the method was immunoSEQ multiplex PCR. The sample yields some 190,000 clones, 65% to 75% seen once. With respect to this clone: The target antigen is unknown. The same CDR3 can be traced to other DNA sequences in this sample.

The rearrangement links TRBV5-6 to TRBJ2-7, with 11 bases lining up with TRBD1. Material for sequencing was PBMCs. The TCR originated in a man younger than 40 in good health and CMV-seropositive. CDR3 region: CASSPGQGAHEQYF. CDR3 coding DNA: TGTGCCAGCAGCCCAGGACAGGGGGCCCACGAGCAGTACTTC.